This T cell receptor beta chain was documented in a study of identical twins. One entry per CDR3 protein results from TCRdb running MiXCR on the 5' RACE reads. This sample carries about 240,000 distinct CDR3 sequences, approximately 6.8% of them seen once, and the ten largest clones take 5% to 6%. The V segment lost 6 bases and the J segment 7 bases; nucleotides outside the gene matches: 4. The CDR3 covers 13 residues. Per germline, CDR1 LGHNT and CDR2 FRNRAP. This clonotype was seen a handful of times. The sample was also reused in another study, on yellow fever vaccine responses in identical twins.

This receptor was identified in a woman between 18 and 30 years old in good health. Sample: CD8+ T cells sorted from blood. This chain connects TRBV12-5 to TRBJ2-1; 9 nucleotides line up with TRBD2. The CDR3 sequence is CASGGLATNEQFF. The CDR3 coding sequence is TGTGCTAGTGGGGGACTAGCAACGAATGAGCAGTTCTTC.